Below are 23 T cell receptor beta chains sequenced from a single sample in a study of Ad26.COV2.S vaccination and SARS-CoV-2 variants (dated by TCRdb to the early 2020s). Sample treatment or condition, as interpreted from the label and publication: some 19 received Ad26.COV2.S at low or high dose, single or two shots; 5 received placebo; per-sample allocation not given. Repertoires of vaccine and placebo recipients were sequenced from samples taken on day 63 after the first injection. Receptor libraries were prepared by the immunoSEQ multiplex PCR assay. Held by TCRdb, this immuneACCESS table contains in-frame sequences only and omits some clones. Under half of the omission traces to an unresolved V gene where checked; the cause of the rest is unknown. The sample table lists roughly 320,000 clones, around 85% of them with a count of one. Of the sample, 2.1% falls within the top ten clones. The specimen comprised peripheral blood, sampled in a trial of Ad26.COV2.S vaccine versus placebo. These receptors originate from a person aged 18-65 years who received the Ad26.COV2.S COVID-19 vaccine or a placebo.

The chain carries TRBV5-5 and TRBJ2-4; D gene ambiguous. The V end was cut by 1 base, the J end by 9 bases, with 11 bases between. CDR1 and CDR2 (germline): SGHKS, YYEKEE (reference sequence). The CDR3 consists of 13 residues. The DNA of the CDR3 is TGTGCCAGCAGCTTGACCGGTCAGGTCATTCAGTACTTC. As protein: CASSLTGQVIQYF.

V is TRBV10-2 and J is TRBJ1-1; tentatively, D is TRBD1 (5 bases). Trimming removed 6 bases at V and 1 base at J, with 18 bases between. This CDR3 has 16 amino acids. Germline lookup yields CDR1 WSHSY and CDR2 SAAADI. Here the CDR3 DNA reads TGCGCCAGCAGGGGCCCCCTTGGGGGAAAGAACACTGAAGCTTTCTTT. Residues: CASRGPLGGKNTEAFF.

The chain uses TRBV9 and TRBJ2-7; TRBD1 matches 10 bases. Germline CDR1 SGDLS, CDR2 YYNGEE. There are 13 residues in the CDR3. After removal of 9 bases from V and 6 bases from J, the junction contained 9 bases not matched to a gene. The CDR3 DNA sequence: TGTGCCAAGCCCCGGGACAGGGGTTTCGAGCAGTACTTC. Translated: CAKPRDRGFEQYF. The whole variable domain, remainder taken from reference TRBV9 and TRBJ2-7, is DSGVTQTPKHLITATGQRVTLRCSPRSGDLSVYWYQQSLDQGLQFLIQYYNGEERAKGNILERFSAQQFPDLHSELNLSSLELGDSALYFCAKPRDRGFEQYFGPGTRLTVT.

The chain employs TRBV6-6 and TRBJ2-2; a possible D gene is TRBD2 (5 bases). The germline V gene encodes CDR1 MNHNY and CDR2 SVGAGI (reference sequence). V lost 0 bases, J lost 3 bases, and 8 bases lay in between. The CDR3 has 15 residues. The CDR3 DNA follows: TGTGCCAGCAGTTACTCCGTGGGAGACACCGGGGAGCTGTTTTTT. Translated: CASSYSVGDTGELFF.

The V and J genes are TRBV28 and TRBJ1-4; D call uncertain. The CDR3 is 15 residues long. Germline values: CDR1 MDHEN, CDR2 SYDVKM. The V and J ends lost 4 bases and 8 bases respectively, with 17 bases between them. Here the CDR3 reads CASSSTLTPREKLFF. For the CDR3, the DNA is TGTGCCAGCAGTTCCACACTCACCCCCCGAGAAAAACTGTTTTTT.

In DNA, the CDR3 is TGTGCCAGCTCATCGCAAAGCGGGGCTCAATTATACGAGCAGTACTTC. Its translation: CASSSQSGAQLYEQYF. The rearrangement uses TRBV18 and TRBJ2-7; 7 nucleotides align to TRBD2. The CDR3 is 16 residues long. Germline V gene lookup returns CDR1 KGHSH and CDR2 LQKENI. The trim removed 5 bases at V and 4 bases at J, leaving 14 bases unmatched.

The genes are TRBV7-9 and TRBJ2-7; D unresolved. Between the trimmed V and J ends, which lost 5 bases and 1 base, there was a span of 9 bases. This CDR3 region has 13 residues. Germline-derived CDR1 and CDR2 are SEHNR and FQNEAQ (reference sequence). In nucleotides, the CDR3 is TGTGCCAGCAGCCCTATGGAATCCTACGAGCAGTACTTC. This sequence encodes CASSPMESYEQYF.

The chain employs TRBV11-2 and TRBJ1-3; D gene ambiguous. The CDR3 is made up of 12 amino acids. Between the trimmed V and J ends, which lost 5 bases and 7 bases, there was a span of 9 bases. Germline assignment: CDR1 SGHAT and CDR2 FQNNGV. The CDR3 DNA follows: TGTGCCAGCAGCCTCGTCTTGAACACCATATATTTT. It translates to CASSLVLNTIYF.

V gene TRBV5-1 combines with J gene TRBJ2-7; TRBD1 matches at 10 bases. In germline, CDR1 is SGHRS, CDR2 YFSETQ. V dropped 4 bases and J dropped 2; count of bases not matched to a gene: 6. The CDR3 sequence is 15 residues long. The CDR3 sequence: CASSQGQGNPYEQYF. The CDR3 region has the DNA TGCGCCAGCAGCCAGGGACAGGGGAACCCCTACGAGCAGTACTTC. The full variable domain, rest sourced from reference TRBV5-1 and TRBJ2-7, is KAGVTQTPRYLIKTRGQQVTLSCSPISGHRSVSWYQQTPGQGLQFLFEYFSETQRNKGNFPGRFSGRQFSNSRSEMNVSTLELGDSALYLCASSQGQGNPYEQYFGPGTRLTVT.

This chain links TRBV4-1 with TRBJ1-2; 8 positions agree with TRBD1. The germline CDR1 and CDR2 sequences are MGHRA and YSYEKL. The CDR3 totals 20 residues. V was clipped by 3 bases and J by 3 bases; unmatched bases: 21. The CDR3 nucleotides are TGCGCCAGCAGCCACAAGATTACTTTAAGTGGACAGGGATCTTACTATGGCTACACCTTC. Its protein product is CASSHKITLSGQGSYYGYTF.

The V call is TRBV18, the J call TRBJ2-7, with 8 bases lining up with TRBD2. CDR3 length: 18 amino acids. The J segment lost 4 bases and the V segment lost 0 bases, leaving 14 bases of the junction unmatched. Germline assignment: CDR1 KGHSH and CDR2 LQKENI. The CDR3 loop reads CASSPPNGRKRGFYEQYF. The CDR3 DNA follows: TGTGCCAGCTCACCACCCAACGGCCGGAAGCGGGGGTTTTACGAGCAGTACTTC.

On this clone itself: This sample includes further DNA sequences coding for the same CDR3. V is TRBV6-6 and J is TRBJ2-1; TRBD1 matches 7 bases. This CDR3 has 14 residues. Germline CDR1 reads MNHNY; CDR2 reads SVGAGI (reference sequence). Losses at the gene ends were 2 bases for V and 4 bases for J; bases not matched to a gene: 2. CDR3 in amino acids: CASSYRDRYNEQFF. CDR3 nucleotides: TGTGCCAGCAGTTACCGGGACAGATACAATGAGCAGTTCTTC.

In DNA, the CDR3 is TGCGCCAGCAGCTTTAGTAGGGGGGATTCACCCCTCCACTTT. It encodes CASSFSRGDSPLHF. V gene TRBV5-1 combines with J gene TRBJ1-6; maybe TRBD1 (6 bases). CDR3 length: 14 amino acids. Per the germline V gene, CDR1 is SGHRS and CDR2 is YFSETQ. Trimming stripped 2 bases from V and 8 bases from J, with 11 bases between.

CDR3 coding DNA: TGTGCCAGTAGTATCGCCAGACTGGCTGGAAACACCATATATTTT. Its protein is CASSIARLAGNTIYF. The rearrangement joins TRBV19 to TRBJ1-3; no definite D call. Trimming took 3 bases from V and 2 from J, leaving 11 bases between them. This CDR3 region has 15 residues. CDR1 LNHDA and CDR2 SQIVND come from the germline V gene (reference sequence).

V gene TRBV19 combines with J gene TRBJ1-5, with D possibly TRBD1 on 6 matching bases. This CDR3 region has 15 residues. The germline V gene encodes CDR1 LNHDA and CDR2 SQIVND (reference sequence). The V gene lost 7 bases and the J gene lost 3 bases, with 16 bases spanning the gap. CDR3 bases: TGTGCCAGTAACATTGGTGGACAGCACAATCAGCCCCAGCATTTT. The encoded protein is CASNIGGQHNQPQHF.

This sequence joins TRBV5-1 and TRBJ2-5; 11 bases align to TRBD2. V was pared by 4 bases and J by 1 base, with 6 bases of the junction left unmatched. Germline V lookup: CDR1 SGHRS, CDR2 YFSETQ. The CDR3 has 16 amino acids. CDR3 amino acids: CASSIPSGGPQETQYF. Here the CDR3 DNA reads TGCGCCAGCAGCATCCCTAGCGGGGGGCCCCAAGAGACCCAGTACTTC.

The chain employs TRBV6-6 and TRBJ1-2, with TRBD1 matching over 9 bases. Germline assignment: CDR1 MNHNY and CDR2 SVGAGI (reference sequence). This CDR3 spans 17 amino acids. Unmatched junction bases numbered 16, after V lost 5 bases and J lost 6 bases. CDR3 sequence: CASSPSTNRGRWNGYTF. Written as DNA, the CDR3 is TGTGCCAGCAGTCCGTCTACCAACAGGGGGCGGTGGAATGGCTACACCTTC.

The chain combines TRBV5-1 with TRBJ2-3; TRBD2 is a possible D gene (5 bases). The V end was cut by 0 bases, the J end by 0 bases, with 5 bases between. The CDR3 covers 14 residues. The germline V gene encodes CDR1 SGHRS and CDR2 YFSETQ. This CDR3 reads CASSLGTSTDTQYF. The CDR3, as DNA: TGCGCCAGCAGCTTGGGGACTAGCACAGATACGCAGTATTTT.

The rearrangement joins TRBV7-2 to TRBJ1-3; tentative D call: TRBD1 (6 bases). CDR3 length: 15 residues. CDR1 and CDR2 (germline): SGHTA, FQGNSA. Trimming shortened V by 5 bases and J by 2 bases, and 13 bases separated the two germline ends. CDR3 bases: TGTGCCAGCAGCCACCCTGAGGGGGCTGGAAACACCATATATTTT. This encodes CASSHPEGAGNTIYF.

V and J are TRBV28 and TRBJ1-1; tentatively, D is TRBD1 (5 bases). This CDR3 contains 14 residues. The germline V gene has CDR1 MDHEN and CDR2 SYDVKM. Trimming removed 5 bases from V and 5 bases from J, with 15 bases in between. CDR3 DNA: TGTGCCAGCAGTGGCCCGGGGGACGGGACTGAAGCTTTCTTT. Residues: CASSGPGDGTEAFF.

This chain joins TRBV20-1 and TRBJ1-1; D gene uncertain. The germline V and J ends were trimmed by 6 bases and 8 bases, with 13 bases remaining between them. Germline CDR1 DFQATT, CDR2 SNEGSKA (reference sequence). The CDR3 sequence is 11 residues long. CDR3 in amino acids: CSARSPVEAFF. In DNA, the CDR3 is TGCAGTGCCAGATCCCCCGTCGAAGCTTTCTTT.

The rearrangement joins TRBV25-1 to TRBJ2-5, with 7 bases that match TRBD2. Germline V lookup: CDR1 MGHDK, CDR2 SYGVNS. Unmatched junction bases numbered 5, after V lost 3 bases and J lost 4 bases. This CDR3 has 14 residues. The CDR3 DNA is TGTGCCAGCAGTGACACTGGGGGGGTAGAGACCCAGTACTTC. This codes for CASSDTGGVETQYF.

The chain joins TRBV9 to TRBJ1-2; perhaps TRBD1 as D (5 bases). With 3 bases removed from V and 8 bases from J, the gap between germline ends came to 17 bases. The CDR3 contains 14 residues. The germline V gene has CDR1 SGDLS and CDR2 YYNGEE. CDR3 sequence: CASSATGTPTGYTF. Written as DNA, the CDR3 is TGTGCCAGCAGCGCTACCGGGACGCCGACGGGCTACACCTTC.